These 9 T cell receptor beta chains originate from one sample sequenced in a study of lymphopenia after photon versus proton radiotherapy. Data came from immunoSEQ multiplex PCR; TCRdb stores just in-frame clones and leaves some out. The sample yields about 70,000 clones, about nine tenths seen once. Specimen: peripheral blood, collected from a patient treated with photon-based radiotherapy. The receptors were gathered from a woman between 40 and 50 years old with cholangiocarcinoma.

The V call is TRBV7-3, the J call TRBJ2-5; weak D call: TRBD1 (7 bases). The CDR3 loop spans 15 amino acids. Trimming took 2 bases from V and 2 from J, leaving 12 bases between them. Germline CDR1 SGHTA, CDR2 FQGTGA. CDR3 coding DNA: TGTGCCAGCAGCTTAGGAGGGGGCCCTCAAGAGACCCAGTACTTC. Protein sequence: CASSLGGGPQETQYF.

The chain has TRBV6-5 and TRBJ2-7; D not certain. The germline V gene encodes CDR1 MNHEY and CDR2 SVGAGI. Trimming stripped 7 bases from V and 2 bases from J, with 9 bases between. There are 12 residues in the CDR3. CDR3 residues: CASTGSTYEQYF. CDR3 bases: TGTGCCAGCACAGGATCGACCTACGAGCAGTACTTC.

The V call is TRBV6-5, the J call TRBJ1-1; D may be TRBD1 (5 bases). The CDR3 spans 16 residues. Looked up from germline, CDR1 is MNHEY and CDR2 is SVGAGI. With 4 bases removed from V and 0 bases from J, the gap between germline ends came to 15 bases. The CDR3 spells CASSSKIGVLNTEAFF. The CDR3 nucleotides read TGTGCCAGCAGTTCAAAAATAGGGGTCCTGAACACTGAAGCTTTCTTT.

The CDR3: CASRGEGDVGLYEKLFF. CDR3 coding DNA: TGCGCCAGCAGGGGCGAGGGGGACGTCGGACTCTATGAAAAACTGTTTTTT. The V call is TRBV5-1, the J call TRBJ1-4; possible D gene TRBD1, 6 bases. Germline assignment: CDR1 SGHRS and CDR2 YFSETQ. Trimming left V 5 bases short and J 6 bases short, with 23 bases between. The CDR3 consists of 17 residues.

The V gene is TRBV27, the J gene TRBJ1-5, with D possibly TRBD1 on 5 matching bases. Germline CDR1 reads MNHEY; CDR2 reads SMNVEV (reference sequence). The CDR3 has 15 amino acids. The ends were cut back, 5 bases at V and 1 base at J, with 12 bases in the middle. The CDR3 DNA sequence: TGTGCCAGCAGTCTCGGGACGGACAGCAATCAGCCCCAGCATTTT. Translation gives CASSLGTDSNQPQHF.

V usage is TRBV7-8 and J usage is TRBJ2-3; D remains unclear. V was shortened by 5 bases and J by 2 bases, with 17 bases between the two germline ends. Germline V gene lookup returns CDR1 SGHVS and CDR2 FQNEAQ. This CDR3 has 16 residues. The CDR3 coding sequence is TGTGCCAGCAGCCCCGAAAACCCTGTAATCACAGATACGCAGTATTTT. It is translated as CASSPENPVITDTQYF.

V gene TRBV9 combines with J gene TRBJ1-2; 8 bases map to TRBD1. The CDR3 has 15 residues. V gave up 2 bases and J gave up 6 bases; unmatched junction bases: 9. Germline CDR1 and CDR2: SGDLS and YYNGEE. CDR3 DNA sequence: TGTGCCAGCAGCGTGGATGGACAGGGAGTGAATGGCTACACCTTC. It translates to CASSVDGQGVNGYTF.

The chain joins TRBV7-2 to TRBJ2-5; unclear D gene. This CDR3 is built from 12 residues. Trimming took off 5 bases at V and 4 bases at J, with 8 bases between the two ends. Germline V CDR1 and CDR2: SGHTA, FQGNSA. DNA for the CDR3: TGTGCCAGCAGCAAGACTGGAGAGACCCAGTACTTC. It specifies CASSKTGETQYF.

The rearrangement uses TRBV25-1 and TRBJ1-1, with 10 bases fitting TRBD1. Trimming took 10 bases from V and 5 from J; bases not matched to a gene: 7. Germline CDR1 MGHDK, CDR2 SYGVNS. The CDR3 loop spans 13 amino acids. The CDR3 reads CATAGTGDTEAFF. As DNA, the CDR3 is TGTGCCACCGCCGGGACAGGGGATACTGAAGCTTTCTTT. Drawing the rest from reference TRBV25-1 and TRBJ1-1, the complete variable domain is EADIYQTPRYLVIGTGKKITLECSQTMGHDKMYWYQQDPGMELHLIHYSYGVNSTEKGDLSSESTVSRIRTEHFPLTLESARPSHTSQYLCATAGTGDTEAFFGQGTRLTVV.